Following are 12 T cell receptor beta chains from one sample sequenced in a study of cytomegalovirus exposure and HLA in healthy donors. The PCR had 60 Vbeta and 13 Jbeta primers. Data came from immunoSEQ multiplex PCR; TCRdb stores just in-frame clones and leaves some out. The sample holds roughly 190,000 clones; 70% to 80% are singletons and the top ten take approximately 2.1%. Sequencing was done on a sample of PBMCs. All receptors derive from a woman between 25 and 40 years old in good health and CMV-seropositive.

This chain links TRBV30 with TRBJ1-3, with 7 bases matching TRBD1. The trim removed 0 bases at V and 4 bases at J, leaving 9 bases unmatched. The CDR3 is 16 residues long. Germline CDR1 GTSNPN, CDR2 SVGIG (reference sequence). CDR3 DNA: TGTGCCTGGAGTGTTTACAGGGGTACGAGAGGAAACACCATATATTTT. Translation: CAWSVYRGTRGNTIYF.

This chain joins TRBV19 and TRBJ2-7; no reliable D call. V was cut by 2 bases and J by 2 bases, with 10 bases left in between. CDR1 is LNHDA, CDR2 SQIVND, per germline (reference sequence). This CDR3 contains 14 residues. CDR3 nucleotides: TGTGCCAGTAGTATACCCGGCAGGCCCTACGAGCAGTACTTC. Protein product: CASSIPGRPYEQYF.

The chain carries TRBV19 and TRBJ1-2; the D is unclear. The CDR3 spans 15 residues. The germline V gene encodes CDR1 LNHDA and CDR2 SQIVND (reference sequence). The V and J ends lost 4 bases and 0 bases respectively, with 12 bases between them. CDR3 region: CASSTRHPTNYGYTF. The CDR3 region has the DNA TGTGCCAGTAGTACCCGACACCCAACTAACTATGGCTACACCTTC.

J is TRBJ2-5 and V is TRBV7-9; a weak D match, TRBD1 (6 bases). The V and J ends lost 4 bases and 5 bases respectively, with 14 bases between them. The CDR3 is 14 residues long. The germline gives CDR1 SEHNR, CDR2 FQNEAQ (reference sequence). DNA for the CDR3: TGTGCCAGCAGCTCATACAGGGTTTCGGAGACCCAGTACTTC. Translating gives CASSSYRVSETQYF.

V and J are TRBV9 and TRBJ1-2; 7 bases are shared with TRBD1. The CDR3 sequence is 16 residues long. The V gene's germline CDR1 is SGDLS and CDR2 YYNGEE. The trim removed 4 bases at V and 3 bases at J, leaving 12 bases unmatched. The DNA of the CDR3 is TGTGCCAGCAGCCCTGGGACAGTAAACTACTACTATGGCTACACCTTC. This translates into CASSPGTVNYYYGYTF.

This chain joins TRBV5-1 and TRBJ1-2; TRBD1 matches 7 bases. The CDR3 loop spans 14 amino acids. Germline V lookup: CDR1 SGHRS, CDR2 YFSETQ. Trimming removed 1 base from V and 8 bases from J; junction bases left unmatched: 8. In nucleotides, the CDR3 is TGCGCCAGCAGCTTGTTTGAGGGGGCGGAAGGCTACACCTTC. Translated: CASSLFEGAEGYTF.

To note about this clone: Germline and junction disagree at one end, which may indicate a read error. This sequence joins TRBV7-9 and TRBJ1-1; D is possibly TRBD1 (5 bases). The CDR3 spans 12 residues. CDR1 and CDR2 from the germline V gene are SEHNR and FQNEAQ (reference sequence). CDR3 sequence (DNA): TGTTCCAGCAGTCTTGGGGGGTTGGAAGCTTTCTTT. Translated: CSSSLGGLEAFF.

V usage is TRBV5-4 and J usage is TRBJ2-3; D possibly corresponds to TRBD1 (6 bases). The germline gives CDR1 SGHNT, CDR2 YYREEE (reference sequence). The CDR3 is 13 amino acids. The V gene lost 4 bases and the J gene lost 3 bases, with 9 bases spanning the gap. CDR3 nucleotide sequence: TGTGCCAGCAGCCCCCAGGGGACAGATACGCAGTATTTT. Its protein is CASSPQGTDTQYF. Full variable domain (outside the CDR3, taken from reference TRBV5-4 and TRBJ2-3): ETGVTQSPTHLIKTRGQQVTLRCSSQSGHNTVSWYQQALGQGPQFIFQYYREEENGRGNFPPRFSGLQFPNYSSELNVNALELDDSALYLCASSPQGTDTQYFGPGTRLTVL.

This clone was detected only once. Other DNA sequences in the same sample also yield this CDR3. This rearrangement joins TRBV15 to TRBJ1-6; 9 nucleotides line up with TRBD1. This CDR3 has 16 residues. The germline gives CDR1 LNHNV, CDR2 YYDKDF (reference sequence). The ends lost 5 bases at V and 7 bases at J; junction bases unmatched: 9. The CDR3 region has the DNA TGTGCCACCAGCCCCCGCGGGGGGACAGGGAATTCACCCCTCCACTTT. Translated: CATSPRGGTGNSPLHF.

The chain couples TRBV18 to TRBJ2-1; D possibly corresponds to TRBD1 (6 bases). This CDR3 has 16 amino acids. Deletions cut 0 bases from V and 9 bases from J, with 18 bases between. The V gene's germline CDR1 is KGHSH and CDR2 LQKENI. CDR3 loop: CASSPPDGTRSAEQFF. The CDR3 DNA follows: TGTGCCAGCTCACCACCGGACGGGACACGATCCGCTGAGCAGTTCTTC.

This chain links TRBV20-1 with TRBJ2-7, with D perhaps matching TRBD1 (5 bases). The V and J ends lost 1 base and 4 bases respectively, with 5 bases between them. Germline V gene data show CDR1 as DFQATT and CDR2 as SNEGSKA (reference sequence). The CDR3 is 11 residues long. The CDR3 is CSARAGYEQYF. For the CDR3, the DNA is TGCAGTGCTAGAGCAGGGTACGAGCAGTACTTC.

Concerning this clone: This is likely a read error, given that the CDR3 carries no conserved phenylalanine or tryptophan at its end. The J gene is TRBJ1-2, the V gene TRBV5-6; 7 bases line up with TRBD1. Germline V CDR1 and CDR2: SGHDT, YYEEEE. The CDR3 spans 16 residues. V lost 2 bases to trimming and J lost 4 bases; unmatched junction nucleotides: 11. The CDR3, as DNA: TGTGCCAGCAGCTTTCCAGGCGAGACAGGGCTCTATGGCTACACCCTC. This translates into CASSFPGETGLYGYTL.